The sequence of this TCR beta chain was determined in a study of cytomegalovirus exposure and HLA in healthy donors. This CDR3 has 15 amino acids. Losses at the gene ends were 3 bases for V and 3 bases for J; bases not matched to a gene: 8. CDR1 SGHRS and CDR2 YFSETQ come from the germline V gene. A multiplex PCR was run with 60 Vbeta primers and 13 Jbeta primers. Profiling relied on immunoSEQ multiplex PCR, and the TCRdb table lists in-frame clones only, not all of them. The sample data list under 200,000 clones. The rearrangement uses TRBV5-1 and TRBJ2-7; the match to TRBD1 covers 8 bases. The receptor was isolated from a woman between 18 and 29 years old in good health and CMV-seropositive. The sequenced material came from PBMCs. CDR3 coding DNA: TGCGCCAGCAGCTCAGTACAGGGGGGTGTCTACGAGCAGTACTTC. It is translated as CASSSVQGGVYEQYF.